This T cell receptor beta chain comes out of a study of blood T cells in healthy people across ages (dated by TCRdb to between 2015 and 2016). For the wider study: In model experiments, template switching captured about one uniquely barcoded TCR beta cDNA molecule for every two T cells. The study measured age-related changes in TCR beta repertoire diversity using deep sequencing normalized with unique cDNA molecular identifiers. Donors were grouped into four age groups: young (average roughly 15 years), middle-aged (less than 40), aged (around 56) and long-lived (about 82). Using the same blood draw, the study looked at two additional independent replicas of 1 million unique cDNA reads for two donors, one aged 18 to 30 and the other aged 80 or older.

The library was generated by 5' RACE. The listed sequencing device is Illumina HiSeq 2500. A second about 7 to 11 cycle PCR used a sample-barcoded 5' primer and a J-beta primer mix. A template-switch 5' adaptor carrying 12 random nucleotides introduced a unique molecular identifier onto each TCR beta cDNA molecule. Each sample yielded at least 3 million CDR3-containing paired-end reads. First-strand cDNA was synthesized from all RNA with the Mint cDNA synthesis kit, primed by a TRBC-specific oligonucleotide. Following uracil-DNA glycosylase treatment, a first 18-cycle PCR with universal primers M1SS and BC2_uni_R was performed on all cDNA. From the authors' description of their analysis: For normalization, 1 million high-quality reads, each with a distinct molecular identifier, were randomly selected from each sample. Reads with shared molecular identifiers were discarded instead of being binned into consensus sequences. CDR3 identification, clonotype clustering and error correction used MiTCR with a Q25 quality threshold and the strictest error-elimination algorithm. A nonparametric unseen species model using Euler transformation provided a lower-bound estimate of total TCR beta diversity. TCRdb reworked the public reads: Q25 trimming with fastp, MiXCR clone assembly, productive beta chains retained. Each record represents a unique CDR3 protein, reported with the most common genes and DNA among its rows. The V and J calls were determined by TCRdb, not by the authors. This sample holds under 700,000 distinct CDR3 sequences; more than 20% were observed only once. Jointly, the top ten make up roughly 9.4% of the sample.

Inclusive of the bounding cysteine and phenylalanine, the CDR3 is 15 residues long. The DNA shown is the 45-base CDR3, in frame from base 1. Deletion took 6 bases off V and 0 bases off J, with a span of 18 bases between the germline ends. From a lookup of the germline V gene (reference sequence), CDR1 and CDR2 are DFQATT and SNEGSKA. Donors were 39 systemically healthy Caucasian individuals from Russia aged roughly 6 to 95 years. Each donor gave about 9.7 milliliters of peripheral blood, drawn into EDTA-treated Vacutainer tubes. Ficoll-Paque density-gradient centrifugation was used to isolate PBMCs, with at least 6 million per sample. Total RNA was extracted from PBMCs with Trizol reagent, with at least 5 micrograms obtained per sample. For every donor, flow cytometry on a PBMC aliquot measured the percentage of naive CD45RAhigh/CD27high T cells. Only a few counts were recorded for this clonotype. Its specific antigen is unknown. No much larger clone exists at a distance of one base, and base qualities are not known.

The paper as a whole reports these results and caveats: Bulk unsorted PBMC profiling prevented conclusive comparison of naive and antigen-experienced compartments. There was a strong correlation between observed TCR beta diversity and the percentage of naive T cells measured by flow cytometry. The long-lived group showed more naive CD4+ T cells, fewer expanded clones and increased TCR diversity than the aged group, suggesting age selection. The CMV infection status of donors was not known, potentially confounding age-related changes in expanded clonotypes. As age increased, observed TCR beta diversity per million T cells dropped in a roughly linear way, and a significant reduction was already evident by age 40. Estimates of total diversity based on one million sequenced T cells were considered lower bounds and underestimates.

These sequences were also reported in another study, on T cells of mothers and their children. That second publication adds: Nine systemically healthy Caucasian individuals, comprising three mothers and their six children, were included as donors. cDNA synthesis consumed the entire amount of extracted RNA, loaded at around 1.5 ug RNA in each 15 ul reaction. In the second PCR, the M1S primer added sample barcodes and 2-4 random nucleotides. Each mother yielded over 9 million TCR beta CDR3 reads and each child 2.5 million to 3 million reads. TCR recombination output is similarly shaped by thymic selection in related and unrelated pairs, with a minor effect exerted by inherited differences. Normalized repertoire overlap was always slightly but never significantly higher in related than unrelated mother-child pairs. No persistent microchimeric T cell clones were detected, at a sensitivity of roughly 99 clones per million clonotypes. In the study, deep NGS was used to compare the TCR beta repertoires of mothers and children, and features distinguishing related mother-child pairs from unrelated individuals were sought. The mean age was roughly 36 +/- 4 years for the mothers and roughly 10 +/- 4 years for the children. After adapter ligation was performed with NEBNext reagents, the libraries were sequenced on an Illumina HiSeq 2000 with 100+100 nt paired-end reads. To prevent cross-contamination, the mother and child libraries were prepared a month apart and were sequenced in separate runs. For each donor, between roughly 450,000 and 2,200,000 distinct TCR beta clonotypes were identified. Naive TCR beta clonotypes were estimated from low-frequency clonotypes matched to each donor's FACS-determined naive share, without sorting.

Sequenced input: blood. The chain is assembled from TRBV20-1 and TRBJ2-7; the D gene assignment is perhaps TRBD1 or TRBD2, with each matching 5 bases. The TCR comes from a boy aged 5-17 years in good health. Here the CDR3 is given as CSAPLPGRASYEQYF. The nucleotide sequence is given as TGCAGTGCACCTCTCCCGGGACGGGCCTCCTACGAGCAGTACTTC.